This T cell receptor (beta chain) was captured in a study of shared clonotypes between healthy human individuals. This clone has just one count. The assay was carried out at the deep level. The data were produced by immunoSEQ multiplex PCR, yet TCRdb's version contains in-frame clones alone and is incomplete. This repertoire shows some 2 million clones, about 95% found once; its top ten account for approximately 1%. Naivety among CD8 cells was defined by CD45RO negativity and positive CCR7 selection, thereby excluding terminally differentiated effector memory CD45RA+ cells. CDR3 length equals 15 residues. Germline V lookup: CDR1 MNHNS, CDR2 SASEGT. The V end lost 2 bases, the J end lost 4 bases, and 12 bases lay between the germline ends.

Input material: naive CD8+ T cells sorted from blood. The chain combines TRBV6-1 with TRBJ2-1; no clear D. This receptor was obtained from a man aged 18 to 29 in good health. This chain's CDR3 is CASSEFTSPYNEQFF. The CDR3 bases are TGTGCCAGCAGTGAATTTACGTCTCCGTACAATGAGCAGTTCTTC.